This TCR beta chain was observed in a study of blood T cell repertoires in COVID-19. Whole-study context: Italy, Spain and the United States were the sources of the convalescent and acute COVID-19 samples. The cDNA or gDNA used as material had been derived from T cells, B-cell-depleted T cells, or PBMCs.

Deletions cut 8 bases from V and 1 base from J, with 20 bases between. This CDR3 comprises 16 residues. CDR1 and CDR2 (germline): MDHEN, SYDVKM. Original methodology: Reference gene primer amplification in the assay estimated nucleated cell counts. Profiled with immunoSEQ multiplex PCR; TCRdb holds only in-frame clones, not every one. That table supplies the V and J calls and clone size; D and trimming were determined from the DNA. This table has roughly 100,000 clones, 87% appearing once. The sequence came from a human donor in a cohort sampled during active COVID-19. The sequencing input was peripheral blood. J is TRBJ1-1 and V is TRBV28, with D possibly being TRBD1 (5 bases). CDR3 sequence: CASETWAYRPNTEAFF. In nucleotides, the CDR3 is TGTGCCAGCGAGACTTGGGCGTACAGGCCGAACACTGAAGCTTTCTTT.